One and the same sample provided the 26 T cell receptor beta chains below, sequenced in a study of blood T cell repertoires in COVID-19. Using immunoSEQ multiplex PCR, the repertoire was profiled, and TCRdb retains in-frame clones only, with some absent. The table lists 250,000 to 400,000 clones, around 90% of them singletons, with less than 3.5% in the top ten. Sequencing was performed on peripheral blood. These receptor sequences come from a woman aged 25 to 45 with COVID-19, enrolled during active disease.

V and J are TRBV19 and TRBJ2-7, with D possibly being TRBD2 (6 bases). The germline gives CDR1 LNHDA, CDR2 SQIVND (reference sequence). V lost 4 bases and J lost 5, with 18 bases in between. The CDR3 loop spans 15 amino acids. CDR3 coding DNA: TGTGCCAGTAGTAGCGGGACCGAAGCTTCTAACGAGCAGTACTTC. Translating gives CASSSGTEASNEQYF.

The V and J genes are TRBV5-6 and TRBJ1-6, with 7 bases that match TRBD1. Germline V gene sequence: CDR1 SGHDT, CDR2 YYEEEE. Losses at the gene ends were 0 bases for V and 10 bases for J; bases not matched to a gene: 4. The CDR3 sequence is 14 residues long. CDR3 residues: CASSLDRGESPLHF. The CDR3 region has the DNA TGTGCCAGCAGCTTGGACAGGGGAGAATCACCCCTCCACTTT.

The gene calls are TRBV25-1 and TRBJ2-1, with 8 positions matching TRBD2. Losses at the gene ends were 0 bases for V and 8 bases for J; bases not matched to a gene: 9. From germline, CDR1 is MGHDK and CDR2 SYGVNS. This CDR3 is built from 16 residues. The CDR3 region is CASSEYGVAGLDEQFF. CDR3 sequence (DNA): TGTGCCAGCAGTGAATACGGGGTAGCGGGATTGGATGAGCAGTTCTTC.

This chain links TRBV18 with TRBJ2-1; D remains ambiguous. Looked up from germline, CDR1 is KGHSH and CDR2 is LQKENI. This CDR3 has 13 residues. V dropped 5 bases and J dropped 6 bases, with 11 bases sitting between them. The CDR3: CASSVGASNEQFF. CDR3 bases: TGTGCCAGCTCAGTCGGTGCAAGCAATGAGCAGTTCTTC.

This clone was picked up one time. J is TRBJ1-1 and V is TRBV4-1, with 7 bases matching TRBD1. This CDR3 is built from 13 residues. The V segment lost 7 bases and the J segment 1 base; nucleotides outside the gene matches: 3. Germline CDR1 reads MGHRA; CDR2 reads YSYEKL. The CDR3 bases are TGCGCCAGCACCCGACAGGGGAACACTGAAGCTTTCTTT. Its translation is CASTRQGNTEAFF.

CDR3 in amino acids: CATSRDGAAGVVSEKLFF. The CDR3 DNA reads TGTGCCACCAGCAGAGATGGGGCAGCAGGAGTTGTTTCCGAAAAACTGTTTTTT. The chain couples TRBV15 to TRBJ1-4, with D perhaps matching TRBD1 (5 bases). V was pared by 0 bases and J by 8 bases, with 22 bases between. The germline CDR1 and CDR2 sequences are LNHNV and YYDKDF (reference sequence). The CDR3 consists of 18 residues.

This clone was seen once. The chain has TRBV29-1 and TRBJ2-1; 16 bases align to TRBD2. Trimming cost V 2 bases and J 0 bases; bases outside gene matches: 10. CDR1 is SQVTM and CDR2 is ANQGSEA in the germline V gene. The CDR3 is 20 amino acids. The CDR3 loop reads CSVESGTSGRAPSSYNEQFF. The CDR3, as DNA: TGCAGCGTTGAAAGCGGGACTAGCGGGAGGGCCCCTAGCTCCTACAATGAGCAGTTCTTC.

This chain connects TRBV7-8 to TRBJ2-2, with 8 positions matching TRBD1. After removal of 1 base from V and 5 bases from J, the junction contained 6 bases not matched to a gene. The CDR3 loop spans 16 amino acids. In germline, CDR1 is SGHVS, CDR2 FQNEAQ. For the CDR3, the DNA is TGTGCCAGCAGCTTAGTCCTGACAGGGGCAACCGGGGAGCTGTTTTTT. This codes for CASSLVLTGATGELFF. The whole variable domain, filled in from reference TRBV7-8 and TRBJ2-2, reads GAGVSQSPRYKVAKRGQDVALRCDPISGHVSLFWYQQALGQGPEFLTYFQNEAQLDKSGLPSDRFFAERPEGSVSTLKIQRTQQEDSAVYLCASSLVLTGATGELFFGEGSRLTVL.

The V gene is TRBV29-1, the J gene TRBJ2-4; 11 bases line up with TRBD1. The length of the CDR3 is 15 residues. Germline V CDR1 and CDR2: SQVTM, ANQGSEA. The V and J ends lost 6 bases and 8 bases, in that order; junction bases with no gene match: 12. The chain's CDR3 is CSVVPGQGDLDIQYF. The DNA for the CDR3 is TGCAGCGTCGTCCCGGGACAGGGGGATCTGGACATTCAGTACTTC.

The rearrangement links TRBV7-7 to TRBJ2-7, with D maybe TRBD2 (5 bases). The CDR3 runs 15 residues. The V end lost 2 bases, the J end lost 6 bases, and 17 bases lay between the germline ends. CDR1 is SSHAT, CDR2 FNYEAQ, per germline (reference sequence). CDR3 sequence: CASSLFVGEAFEQYF. The CDR3 region has the DNA TGTGCCAGCAGCTTATTCGTGGGAGAGGCGTTCGAGCAGTACTTC.

The chain links TRBV21-1 to TRBJ1-1; the DNA was not compared with TRBD1, the D call given in the table. TRBV21-1 is a documented pseudogene. There are 15 residues in the CDR3. The chain's CDR3 is CASSKGDRGNTEAFF. In nucleotides, the CDR3 is TGTGCCAGCAGCAAAGGGGACAGGGGGAACACTGAAGCTTTCTTT.

V gene TRBV6-5 combines with J gene TRBJ1-1; D gene ambiguous. The germline CDR1 and CDR2 sequences are MNHEY and SVGAGI. Trimming pared 7 bases from V and 6 bases from J, leaving 15 bases between. This CDR3 has 13 residues. CDR3 protein: CASNRVPASEAFF. The CDR3 nucleotides are TGTGCCAGCAACCGGGTACCGGCGTCTGAAGCTTTCTTT.

The J gene is TRBJ1-4, the V gene TRBV3-1 (or the pseudogene TRBV3-2); no reliable D call. From germline, CDR1 is LGHDT and CDR2 YNNKEL (reference sequence). This CDR3 is 13 amino acids long. V gave up 1 base and J gave up 8 bases, with 8 bases separating them. CDR3 bases: TGTGCCAGCAGCCAAGGGGCCGGCGAAAAACTGTTTTTT. Its translation is CASSQGAGEKLFF.

The chain is built from TRBV7-2 and TRBJ2-7, with 9 bases aligning to TRBD2. Germline trimming cut 5 bases from V and 4 bases from J; bases unmatched to any gene: 9. The germline V gene encodes CDR1 SGHTA and CDR2 FQGNSA. This CDR3 region has 15 residues. CDR3 residues: CASSPIAGVSYEQYF. DNA of the CDR3: TGTGCCAGCAGCCCAATAGCGGGAGTCTCTTACGAGCAGTACTTC.

This clone has more than one count but fewer than ten. The chain employs TRBV11-2 and TRBJ2-7, with a possible D match to TRBD1 (5 bases). The germline V gene encodes CDR1 SGHAT and CDR2 FQNNGV. The V and J ends lost 5 bases and 4 bases respectively, with 12 bases between them. This CDR3 is 13 amino acids long. CDR3 coding DNA: TGTGCCAGCAGCCTCCAGACAGCTTACGAGCAGTACTTC. It codes for CASSLQTAYEQYF.

This clone was seen only once. The chain carries TRBV19 and TRBJ1-5; TRBD1 agrees at 8 bases. V lost 10 bases, J lost 1 base, and 3 bases stayed unmatched. Germline loops: CDR1 LNHDA, CDR2 SQIVND (reference sequence). The CDR3 covers 13 residues. The CDR3 DNA reads as TGTGCCATAGGACAGGGCAGCAATCAGCCCCAGCATTTT. Amino acids: CAIGQGSNQPQHF. The whole variable domain, filled in from reference TRBV19 and TRBJ1-5, reads DGGITQSPKYLFRKEGQNVTLSCEQNLNHDAMYWYRQDPGQGLRLIYYSQIVNDFQKGDIAEGYSVSREKKESFPLTVTSAQKNPTAFYLCAIGQGSNQPQHFGDGTRLSIL.

This clone came up once. This chain links TRBV19 with TRBJ2-1; D might be TRBD2 (5 bases). The CDR3 is made up of 13 amino acids. Trimming stripped 3 bases from V and 15 bases from J, with 18 bases between. CDR1 is LNHDA and CDR2 is SQIVND in the germline V gene (reference sequence). The CDR3, as DNA: TGTGCCAGTAGTATCTTAGGGAGCGGATGGACGTTCTTC. It specifies CASSILGSGWTFF.

The DNA for the CDR3 is TGTGCCAGCGTCTCGGGGGGCTTGGGTGTATACAATGAGCAGTTCTTC. It encodes CASVSGGLGVYNEQFF. The V and J genes are TRBV2 and TRBJ2-1; TRBD2 is a possible D gene (7 bases). Trimming took 8 bases from V and 4 from J, leaving 21 bases between them. The CDR3 length is 16 residues. CDR1 is SNHLY and CDR2 is FYNNEI in the germline V gene.

The chain recombines TRBV10-3 with TRBJ2-5; 12 bases agree with TRBD2. J gave up 5 bases and V 4 bases, and 11 bases lay outside the gene matches. Looked up from germline, CDR1 is ENHRY and CDR2 is SYGVKD. This CDR3 contains 17 residues. The CDR3: CAISVRLAGGPYETQYF. In DNA form, the CDR3 reads TGTGCCATCAGTGTGCGGCTAGCGGGAGGGCCTTATGAGACCCAGTACTTC.

This rearrangement joins TRBV3-1 (or the pseudogene TRBV3-2) to TRBJ1-2, with D perhaps TRBD1 (6 bases). The CDR3 is 13 amino acids. Germline V gene lookup returns CDR1 LGHDT and CDR2 YNNKEL (reference sequence). Trimming took off 4 bases at V and 3 bases at J, with 9 bases between the two ends. In DNA form, the CDR3 reads TGTGCCAGCAGCCCGGACAGAGACTATGGCTACACCTTC. The encoded protein is CASSPDRDYGYTF.

The chain carries TRBV2 and TRBJ1-2, with TRBD1 matching over 9 bases. This CDR3 has 18 amino acids. V lost 7 bases, J lost 5 bases, and 20 bases stayed unmatched. CDR1 and CDR2 from the germline V gene are SNHLY and FYNNEI. CDR3 loop: CASTRTGTGGKFGYGYTF. The CDR3 DNA reads as TGTGCCAGCACACGAACGGGAACAGGGGGCAAATTCGGGTATGGCTACACCTTC.

The chain links TRBV4-1 to TRBJ2-1, with D unresolved. The germline V and J ends were trimmed by 0 bases and 3 bases, with 9 bases remaining between them. Germline CDR1 MGHRA, CDR2 YSYEKL. The CDR3 loop spans 15 amino acids. The CDR3 DNA sequence: TGCGCCAGCAGCCAAGAAACCCAGATCTACAATGAGCAGTTCTTC. Residues: CASSQETQIYNEQFF.

This clone was observed a single time. Additional DNA sequences in this sample encode the identical CDR3. The V and J genes are TRBV18 and TRBJ2-7; 7 nucleotides line up with TRBD1. Germline V CDR1 and CDR2: KGHSH, LQKENI. The ends lost 3 bases at V and 3 bases at J; junction bases unmatched: 2. The CDR3 covers 13 residues. The CDR3 loop reads CASSPGQSYEQYF. The CDR3 DNA is TGTGCCAGCTCACCGGGACAGAGCTACGAGCAGTACTTC.

This clone showed up just a few times. CDR3 DNA: TGTGCCAGCAGCTTTCTCCTTGCAACTAATGAAAAACTGTTTTTT. Amino acid sequence: CASSFLLATNEKLFF. The genes are TRBV5-5 and TRBJ1-4, with unresolved D. This CDR3 is 15 amino acids long. Between the trimmed V and J ends, which lost 2 bases and 0 bases, there was a span of 8 bases. Germline lookup yields CDR1 SGHKS and CDR2 YYEKEE (reference sequence).

V is TRBV10-1 and J is TRBJ2-1; possible D gene TRBD2, 6 bases. The CDR3 covers 15 residues. Trimming removed 5 bases at V and 5 bases at J, with 16 bases between. Germline V gene lookup returns CDR1 WNHNN and CDR2 SYGVQD (reference sequence). CDR3 DNA sequence: TGCGCCAGCAGTAGAATAGCGGAGCTCCACAATGAGCAGTTCTTC. It is translated as CASSRIAELHNEQFF.

CDR3 amino acids: CASSSYPQGAAGELFF. The CDR3 bases are TGTGCCAGCAGCTCGTATCCACAGGGGGCGGCCGGGGAGCTGTTTTTT. The chain uses TRBV7-9 and TRBJ2-2, with 9 bases matching TRBD1. Germline-derived CDR1 and CDR2 are SEHNR and FQNEAQ (reference sequence). J gave up 6 bases and V 4 bases, and 9 bases lay outside the gene matches. This CDR3 is 16 amino acids long.